The rows below give T cell receptor beta chains drawn from one sample of a study of CD8 T cells in Susac syndrome. TCRdb re-called the immunoSEQ multiplex PCR reads through MiXCR, storing one row per CDR3 protein. This table holds approximately 190,000 distinct CDR3 sequences, about 95% found once. The material sequenced was CD8+ T cells from PBMCs. The receptor set was obtained from a human donor with Susac syndrome. CDR3s include the opening cysteine and the closing phenylalanine or tryptophan. The order of the fields is CDR3 DNA, CDR3 protein, D gene, clone size, J gene, V gene. A D gene is named only where the DNA matches it firmly. Expanded clones are given a class, and other clones once, few, many or no size at all.

cdr3_nt: TGTGCCAGCAGTGAAGCCGGGGCTGAAGCTTTCTTT; cdr3_aa: CASSEAGAEAFF; d_call: -; clone_size: once; j_call: TRBJ1-1; v_call: TRBV2
cdr3_nt: TGTGCCAGCAGTTTAAGCGGGGGCCACACAGATACGCAGTATTTT; cdr3_aa: CASSLSGGHTDTQYF; d_call: TRBD2; clone_size: once; j_call: TRBJ2-3; v_call: TRBV12-3/TRBV12-4
cdr3_nt: TGTGCCAGCAGTTCCTATAGCGGAGTATACAATGAGCAGTTCTTC; cdr3_aa: CASSSYSGVYNEQFF; d_call: -; clone_size: -; j_call: TRBJ2-1; v_call: TRBV28
cdr3_nt: TGTGCCAGCAGCCAAGAGGCTAGCGGGAGGGCCTGGAATGAGCAGTTCTTC; cdr3_aa: CASSQEASGRAWNEQFF; d_call: TRBD2; clone_size: -; j_call: TRBJ2-1; v_call: TRBV3-1
cdr3_nt: TGTGCCAGCAGTTCTTGGACAGGGCACTATGGCTACACCTTC; cdr3_aa: CASSSWTGHYGYTF; d_call: TRBD1; clone_size: once; j_call: TRBJ1-2; v_call: TRBV6-5
cdr3_nt: TGTGCCAGTAGTATCCGGGGGGCCGGTAATTCACCCCTCCACTTT; cdr3_aa: CASSIRGAGNSPLHF; d_call: -; clone_size: -; j_call: TRBJ1-6; v_call: TRBV19
cdr3_nt: TGTGCCAGTAGTACCCCAGACAGGGGGCGCAATGAGCAGTTCTTC; cdr3_aa: CASSTPDRGRNEQFF; d_call: TRBD1; clone_size: -; j_call: TRBJ2-1; v_call: TRBV19
cdr3_nt: TGCGCCAGCAGCCAAGATCCAGCCTACAATGAGCAGTTCTTC; cdr3_aa: CASSQDPAYNEQFF; d_call: -; clone_size: -; j_call: TRBJ2-1; v_call: TRBV4-1
cdr3_nt: TGTGCCAGCAGCCACGTCGGCGGGGGCTCCTACAATGAGCAGTTCTTC; cdr3_aa: CASSHVGGGSYNEQFF; d_call: TRBD2; clone_size: -; j_call: TRBJ2-1; v_call: TRBV3-1
cdr3_nt: TGTGCCAGCAGCTTGGCGGGAGGAGGTATTGAGCAGTTCTTC; cdr3_aa: CASSLAGGGIEQFF; d_call: TRBD2; clone_size: -; j_call: TRBJ2-1; v_call: TRBV11-2